This TCR beta chain was recorded in a study of blood T cell repertoires in COVID-19. The wider study: From the United States, Italy and Spain came samples of acute and convalescent COVID-19.

Authors' data handling: From reference gene primer amplification, estimates of nucleated cell counts were derived. Using immunoSEQ multiplex PCR, the repertoire was profiled, and TCRdb retains in-frame clones only, with some absent. The V and J calls and clone size come from that table; D and trimming were worked out from the DNA. The sample holds about 20,000 clones, 65% to 90% seen once. The sequence derives from a man aged 45-60 years with active COVID-19. Sequencing was done on a sample of peripheral blood.

CDR3 nucleotides: TGTGCCAGCAGCTTGGGAGTAGGGGCCTTAAATCAGCCCCAGCATTTT. Protein: CASSLGVGALNQPQHF. V is TRBV5-5 and J is TRBJ1-5, with D perhaps TRBD1 (5 bases). Trimming left V 0 bases short and J 4 bases short, with 14 bases between. Germline values: CDR1 SGHKS, CDR2 YYEKEE (reference sequence). The CDR3 has 16 amino acids.